The TCR beta chain under discussion was sequenced for a study of blood T cell repertoires in COVID-19 (dated by TCRdb to 2018 to 2020). Regarding the research as a whole: Samples covering the acute and convalescent phases of COVID-19 were provided by collaborators in the United States, Italy and Spain. The prospective study material was composed of cDNA or gDNA derived from T cells, B-cell-depleted T cells, or PBMCs. Deeply sampled blood TCRbeta repertoires from subjects exposed to, actively infected with, or recovered from COVID-19 were included in the dataset. The repertoires were made available in a free public database intended to serve as a resource for research on the immune response to SARS-CoV-2. Samples came from the ongoing ImmuneRACE study (first 160 participants) plus 1,254 subjects from 6 global collaborators. A de-identified subject ID, COVID-19 status, age in years and sex were almost always included in the sample metadata. HLA class I and class II types, where available, came from metadata supplied by the sample provider rather than from assay-based typing.

TCRbeta CDR3 regions were amplified from genomic DNA using the immunoSEQ Assay, a bias-controlled multiplex PCR. On the study's bioinformatics: The number of nucleated cells in each sample was estimated from the amplification of reference gene primers within the assay. Sequence reads were collapsed and filtered to measure the absolute abundance of every unique TCRbeta CDR3 rearrangement. For each sample, productive Simpson clonality was calculated as the square root of Simpson's diversity index over productive rearrangements. TCRdb's version of the immuneACCESS table is confined to in-frame rearrangements and falls short of the full clone set. An unresolved V gene accounts for under half of the shortfall where checked; the remainder is of unknown origin. V, J and clone size were drawn from that table, and D and trimming were deduced from the DNA. Here the sample has fewer than 80,000 clones; about 88% occur a single time. 20% to 25% of the sample is held by the ten biggest clonotypes.

Collaborating institutions collected whole blood in K2EDTA tubes following their own protocols. Collaborator samples were shipped for TCRbeta analysis as frozen whole blood, isolated PBMCs, or DNA extracted from either sample type. Study-wide conclusions, independent of this receptor: The amount of clinical and demographic metadata varied by source and participant and was provided uncurated.

Germline trimming amounts to 2 bases on V and 5 bases on J, with 5 as the count of junction bases outside the gene matches. CDR1 SGDLS and CDR2 YYNGEE were looked up in the germline V gene. Its CDR3 holds 15 amino acids, cysteine through phenylalanine. CDR3 DNA only is kept here, 45 bases in frame from base 1. To note about this clone: The antigen it binds to is not known. Base qualities are not recorded, but no much larger clone differs from it by a single base.

Material for sequencing was peripheral blood. This receptor was taken from a woman between 50 and 59 years old with active or convalescent COVID-19. In this chain, TRBV9 is recombined with TRBJ2-2; a stretch of 8 junction bases matches TRBD2. The CDR3 protein sequence reads: CASSVSGRGTGELFF. The DNA reads TGTGCCAGCAGCGTGAGCGGGAGAGGTACCGGGGAGCTGTTTTTT.